These 26 T cell receptor beta chains originate from one sample sequenced in a study of shared clonotypes between healthy human individuals. The data were produced by immunoSEQ multiplex PCR, yet TCRdb's version contains in-frame clones alone and is incomplete. The data contain fewer than 400,000 clones, approximately 74% of them seen just once; the ten biggest clones take up 10%. The sample comprised memory CD4+ T cells sorted from blood. Subset reported: CD45RA-negative fraction. These TCRs come from a man younger than 45 in good health.

This sequence joins TRBV29-1 and TRBJ2-5, with D maybe TRBD2 (5 bases). The length of the CDR3 is 12 residues. Germline V gene data show CDR1 as SQVTM and CDR2 as ANQGSEA. V shed 8 bases and J shed 5 bases, with 15 bases lying between them. CDR3 sequence: CSTDYPGETQYF. As DNA, the CDR3 is TGCAGCACCGACTATCCGGGGGAGACCCAGTACTTC.

The CDR3 loop reads CASSFQQETQYF. In nucleotides, the CDR3 is TGTGCCAGCAGCTTCCAGCAAGAGACCCAGTACTTC. This chain uses TRBV5-5 with TRBJ2-5; D unresolved. This CDR3 comprises 12 residues. The V gene lost 2 bases and the J gene lost 2 bases, with 4 bases spanning the gap. Germline lookup yields CDR1 SGHKS and CDR2 YYEKEE (reference sequence).

J is TRBJ2-1 and V is TRBV5-1; 11 bases fit TRBD2. With 2 bases clipped from V and 2 bases from J, the junction kept 6 bases outside the gene matches. The V gene's germline CDR1 is SGHRS and CDR2 YFSETQ. The CDR3 consists of 17 residues. Here the CDR3 reads CASSLLTSGKAYNEQFF. CDR3 nucleotide sequence: TGCGCCAGCAGCTTACTGACTAGCGGGAAGGCCTACAATGAGCAGTTCTTC.

The chain has TRBV5-4 and TRBJ2-7; D remains unclear. The germline gives CDR1 SGHNT, CDR2 YYREEE (reference sequence). V lost 1 base to trimming and J lost 5 bases, with 10 bases between them. This CDR3 comprises 13 residues. CDR3 nucleotides: TGTGCCAGCAGCTTGCTGATGAACCACGAGCAGTACTTC. This codes for CASSLLMNHEQYF.

The chain combines TRBV19 with TRBJ2-1; perhaps TRBD2 as D (5 bases). Trimming removed 3 bases from V and 5 bases from J, with 11 bases in between. Germline assignment: CDR1 LNHDA and CDR2 SQIVND (reference sequence). The CDR3 consists of 14 residues. The DNA for the CDR3 is TGTGCCAGTAGTATCTTGGCTAGCAACAATGAGCAGTTCTTC. Protein: CASSILASNNEQFF.

This chain links TRBV2 with TRBJ2-1; no clear D. V shed 5 bases and J shed 7 bases, with 15 bases lying between them. This CDR3 region has 14 residues. Looked up from germline, CDR1 is SNHLY and CDR2 is FYNNEI. CDR3 sequence: CASSSPGPRNEQFF. Written as DNA, the CDR3 is TGTGCCAGCAGTTCACCCGGTCCCAGGAATGAGCAGTTCTTC.

V and J are TRBV7-3 and TRBJ2-2; possibly TRBD1 for D (6 bases). V lost 5 bases and J lost 7, with 11 bases in between. The CDR3 totals 13 residues. Germline values: CDR1 SGHTA, CDR2 FQGTGA. This CDR3 is CASSLDSFGELFF. The CDR3, as DNA: TGTGCCAGCAGCCTGGACAGTTTCGGGGAGCTGTTTTTT.

The chain recombines TRBV5-1 with TRBJ1-3; D gene uncertain. The length of the CDR3 is 15 residues. The germline V and J ends were trimmed by 2 bases and 0 bases, with 9 bases remaining between them. Germline V gene sequence: CDR1 SGHRS, CDR2 YFSETQ. CDR3 sequence: CASSLRPDSGNTIYF. The DNA of the CDR3 is TGCGCCAGCAGCTTACGACCGGACTCTGGAAACACCATATATTTT.

This clone was observed a handful of times. The CDR3, as DNA: TGTGCCAGCAAGAGCGGGACGCACTACGAGCAGTACTTC. Its protein is CASKSGTHYEQYF. V gene TRBV27 combines with J gene TRBJ2-7; TRBD2 matches at 7 bases. With V trimmed by 7 bases and J by 3 bases, 6 bases remained unmatched. Germline CDR1 MNHEY, CDR2 SMNVEV (reference sequence). The CDR3 sequence is 13 residues long.

CDR3 residues: CASRTGVQETQYF. Here the CDR3 DNA reads TGTGCCAGCAGGACCGGGGTGCAAGAGACCCAGTACTTC. The rearrangement uses TRBV6-5 and TRBJ2-5; TRBD2 is a possible D gene (5 bases). The germline V and J ends were trimmed by 6 bases and 2 bases, with 10 bases remaining between them. This CDR3 contains 13 residues. The germline gives CDR1 MNHEY, CDR2 SVGAGI.

This chain connects TRBV7-9 to TRBJ2-5; 10 nucleotides align to TRBD2. CDR1 and CDR2 from the germline V gene are SEHNR and FQNEAQ (reference sequence). V trimming: 2 bases; J trimming: 5 bases; junction bases outside the gene matches: 8. The CDR3 loop spans 16 amino acids. CDR3 sequence reads: CASSLRSSGSVETQYF. The CDR3 DNA reads TGTGCCAGCAGCTTACGCTCTAGCGGGAGTGTGGAGACCCAGTACTTC.

The chain carries TRBV14 and TRBJ1-5; D remains ambiguous. The CDR3 is 13 amino acids. V lost 4 bases, J lost 4 bases, and 8 bases lay in between. Germline CDR1 SGHDN, CDR2 FVKESK. This chain's CDR3 is CASSLGLNQPQHF. In DNA form, the CDR3 reads TGTGCCAGCAGCCTCGGGTTGAATCAGCCCCAGCATTTT.

The rearrangement uses TRBV6-1 and TRBJ2-1, with a weak D call TRBD2 (5 bases). The CDR3 has 15 residues. CDR1 and CDR2 (germline): MNHNS, SASEGT. With 2 bases removed from V and 4 bases from J, the gap between germline ends came to 12 bases. The CDR3 is CASSEMAGGYNEQFF. CDR3 DNA: TGTGCCAGCAGTGAAATGGCTGGAGGATACAATGAGCAGTTCTTC.

Regarding this clone: Other DNA sequences in the sample encode the same CDR3. The rearrangement links TRBV29-1 to TRBJ2-2; 7 bases map to TRBD1. This CDR3 has 12 amino acids. The V gene end was trimmed by 7 bases and the J gene end by 5 bases; junction bases not matched to a gene: 4. Looked up from germline, CDR1 is SQVTM and CDR2 is ANQGSEA. CDR3: CSAGRGTGELFF. In DNA form, the CDR3 reads TGCAGCGCAGGCAGGGGGACCGGGGAGCTGTTTTTT.

The V and J genes are TRBV18 and TRBJ2-7; TRBD1 matches 11 bases. This CDR3 contains 15 residues. Germline V gene sequence: CDR1 KGHSH, CDR2 LQKENI. After removal of 5 bases from V and 3 bases from J, the junction contained 6 bases not matched to a gene. As DNA, the CDR3 is TGTGCCAGCTCATCGAGGACAGGGGGCAACTACGAGCAGTACTTC. It translates to CASSSRTGGNYEQYF.

The chain has TRBV29-1 and TRBJ2-3; TRBD2 agrees at 13 bases. Losses at the gene ends were 3 bases for V and 4 bases for J; bases not matched to a gene: 1. This CDR3 region has 14 residues. Per germline, CDR1 SQVTM and CDR2 ANQGSEA. Here the CDR3 reads CSVEGLAGPDTQYF. CDR3 nucleotide sequence: TGCAGCGTTGAGGGACTAGCGGGACCAGATACGCAGTATTTT.

The V gene is TRBV29-1, the J gene TRBJ2-5; TRBD2 is a possible D gene (6 bases). The CDR3 runs 14 residues. V was pared by 5 bases and J by 4 bases, with 17 bases between. CDR1 and CDR2 (germline): SQVTM, ANQGSEA. The CDR3 protein is CSVQAGTSRETQYF. Here the CDR3 DNA reads TGCAGCGTTCAGGCCGGGACTTCCCGAGAGACCCAGTACTTC.

In DNA, the CDR3 is TGTGCCAGCAGGCCCGGGCTGGGAATGAACACTGAAGCTTTCTTT. This sequence encodes CASRPGLGMNTEAFF. The chain carries TRBV7-3 and TRBJ1-1; D is unresolved. V was cut by 6 bases and J by 0 bases, with 14 bases left in between. Germline CDR1 reads SGHTA; CDR2 reads FQGTGA. This CDR3 is built from 15 residues.

The genes are TRBV5-1 and TRBJ2-1; D gene unclear. The V and J ends lost 4 bases and 0 bases respectively, with 11 bases between them. Germline V CDR1 and CDR2: SGHRS, YFSETQ. This CDR3 contains 15 residues. The CDR3 protein is CASSGDVGSYNEQFF. CDR3 coding DNA: TGCGCCAGCAGCGGAGATGTGGGCTCCTACAATGAGCAGTTCTTC.

V and J are TRBV27 and TRBJ2-3; 13 bases fit TRBD2. The germline V gene has CDR1 MNHEY and CDR2 SMNVEV (reference sequence). J gave up 5 bases and V 5 bases, and 10 bases lay outside the gene matches. The CDR3 length is 17 residues. CDR3 nucleotides: TGTGCCAGCAGTCCAAGGACTAGCGGGAGTGGGAAAGATACGCAGTATTTT. It is translated as CASSPRTSGSGKDTQYF.

This clone was detected a few times. J is TRBJ1-2 and V is TRBV7-9, with 12 bases aligning to TRBD1. Germline-derived CDR1 and CDR2 are SEHNR and FQNEAQ (reference sequence). Trimming at V came to 6 bases and at J to 8 bases, leaving 7 bases not matched to a gene. This CDR3 spans 14 amino acids. The CDR3 nucleotides are TGTGCCAGCAGTCGGGACAGGGGGCGTCTAGGCTACACCTTC. The encoded protein is CASSRDRGRLGYTF.

The rearrangement links TRBV7-2 to TRBJ2-4; no reliable D call. The V end was cut by 6 bases, the J end by 0 bases, with 9 bases between. The CDR3 sequence is 14 residues long. Germline lookup yields CDR1 SGHTA and CDR2 FQGNSA. The CDR3 reads CASSRNAAKNIQYF. CDR3 bases: TGTGCCAGCAGTCGCAACGCAGCCAAAAACATTCAGTACTTC.

The rearrangement links TRBV2 to TRBJ2-7; no clear D. V lost 6 bases to trimming and J lost 3 bases, with 9 bases between them. Germline CDR1 is SNHLY and CDR2 is FYNNEI. The CDR3 has 12 amino acids. This chain's CDR3 is CASSPNYYEQYF. Written as DNA, the CDR3 is TGTGCCAGCAGCCCCAATTACTACGAGCAGTACTTC.

About this clone itself: Additional DNA sequences in this sample encode the identical CDR3. The CDR3 is CASSGVTDTQYF. CDR3 DNA: TGTGCCAGCAGTGGCGTCACAGATACGCAGTATTTT. This chain uses TRBV6-1 with TRBJ2-3, with D unclear. Trimming left V 4 bases short and J 2 bases short, with 4 bases between. The CDR3 sequence is 12 residues long. CDR1 is MNHNS and CDR2 is SASEGT in the germline V gene.

The chain carries TRBV5-4 and TRBJ2-1, with unresolved D. Germline V CDR1 and CDR2: SGHNT, YYREEE (reference sequence). The CDR3 sequence is 13 residues long. Trimming left V 7 bases short and J 0 bases short, with 8 bases between. As DNA, the CDR3 is TGTGCCAGCTCCTTCGTCTCCTACAATGAGCAGTTCTTC. Translating gives CASSFVSYNEQFF.

The V and J genes are TRBV10-3 and TRBJ2-7, with 11 bases lining up with TRBD2. The CDR3 has 15 residues. Trimming at V came to 2 bases and at J to 3 bases, leaving 3 bases not matched to a gene. The germline V gene has CDR1 ENHRY and CDR2 SYGVKD. The CDR3 loop reads CAISERLAGGYEQYF. DNA for the CDR3: TGTGCCATCAGTGAGCGTCTAGCGGGAGGCTACGAGCAGTACTTC.